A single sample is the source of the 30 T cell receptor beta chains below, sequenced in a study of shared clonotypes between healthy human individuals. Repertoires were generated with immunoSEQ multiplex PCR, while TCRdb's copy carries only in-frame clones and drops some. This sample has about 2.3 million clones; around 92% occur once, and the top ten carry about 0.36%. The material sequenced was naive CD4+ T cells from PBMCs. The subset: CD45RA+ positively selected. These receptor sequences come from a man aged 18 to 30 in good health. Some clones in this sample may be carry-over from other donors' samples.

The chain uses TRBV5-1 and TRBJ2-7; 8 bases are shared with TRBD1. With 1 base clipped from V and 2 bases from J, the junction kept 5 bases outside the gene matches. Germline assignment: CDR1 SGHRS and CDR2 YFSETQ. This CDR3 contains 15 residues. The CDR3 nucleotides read TGCGCCAGCAGCTTGCAACAGGGGGGACCCTACGAGCAGTACTTC. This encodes CASSLQQGGPYEQYF.

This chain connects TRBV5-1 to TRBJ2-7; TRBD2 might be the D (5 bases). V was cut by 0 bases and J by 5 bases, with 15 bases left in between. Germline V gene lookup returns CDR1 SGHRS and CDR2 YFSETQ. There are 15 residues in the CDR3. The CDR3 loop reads CASSLAPRALDEQYF. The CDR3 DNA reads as TGCGCCAGCAGCTTGGCCCCTAGAGCACTAGACGAGCAGTACTTC.

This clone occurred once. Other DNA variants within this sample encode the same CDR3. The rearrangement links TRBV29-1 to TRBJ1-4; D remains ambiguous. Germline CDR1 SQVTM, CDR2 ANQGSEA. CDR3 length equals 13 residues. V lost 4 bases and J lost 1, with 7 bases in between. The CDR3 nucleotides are TGCAGCGTTGCGGGAAGAACTAATGAAAAACTGTTTTTT. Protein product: CSVAGRTNEKLFF.

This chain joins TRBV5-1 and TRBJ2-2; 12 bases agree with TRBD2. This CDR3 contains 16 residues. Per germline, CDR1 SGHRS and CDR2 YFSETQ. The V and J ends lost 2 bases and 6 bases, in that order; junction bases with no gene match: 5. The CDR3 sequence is CASSFGLAGRSGELFF. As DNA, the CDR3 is TGCGCCAGCAGCTTTGGACTAGCGGGAAGGTCCGGGGAGCTGTTTTTT.

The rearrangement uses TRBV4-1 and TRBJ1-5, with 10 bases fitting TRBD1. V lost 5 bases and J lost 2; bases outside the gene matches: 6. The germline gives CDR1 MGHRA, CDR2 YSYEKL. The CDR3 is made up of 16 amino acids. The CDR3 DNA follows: TGCGCCAGCAGCTATACCGGGACAGGGGGCAATCAGCCCCAGCATTTT. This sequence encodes CASSYTGTGGNQPQHF.

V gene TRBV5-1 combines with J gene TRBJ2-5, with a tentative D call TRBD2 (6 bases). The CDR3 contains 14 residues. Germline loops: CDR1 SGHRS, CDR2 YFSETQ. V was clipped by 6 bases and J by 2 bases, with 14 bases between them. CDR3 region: CASKARAGQETQYF. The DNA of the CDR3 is TGCGCCAGCAAAGCCAGGGCGGGACAAGAGACCCAGTACTTC.

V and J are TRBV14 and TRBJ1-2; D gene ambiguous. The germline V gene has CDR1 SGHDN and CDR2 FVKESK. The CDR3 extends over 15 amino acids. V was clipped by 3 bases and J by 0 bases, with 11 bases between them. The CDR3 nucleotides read TGTGCCAGCAGCCACCCGACTGAAGCTAACTATGGCTACACCTTC. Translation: CASSHPTEANYGYTF.

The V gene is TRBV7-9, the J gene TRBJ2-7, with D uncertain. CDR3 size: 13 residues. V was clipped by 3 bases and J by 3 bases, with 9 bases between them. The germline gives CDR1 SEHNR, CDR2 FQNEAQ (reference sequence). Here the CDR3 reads CASSFAGFYEQYF. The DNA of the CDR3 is TGTGCCAGCAGCTTCGCTGGCTTCTACGAGCAGTACTTC.

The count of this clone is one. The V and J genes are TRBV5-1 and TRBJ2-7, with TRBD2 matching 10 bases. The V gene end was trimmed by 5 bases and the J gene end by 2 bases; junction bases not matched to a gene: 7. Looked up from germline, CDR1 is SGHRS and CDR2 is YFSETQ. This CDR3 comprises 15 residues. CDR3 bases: TGCGCCAGCAGAACCACTAGCGGGGCCGCCTACGAGCAGTACTTC. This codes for CASRTTSGAAYEQYF.

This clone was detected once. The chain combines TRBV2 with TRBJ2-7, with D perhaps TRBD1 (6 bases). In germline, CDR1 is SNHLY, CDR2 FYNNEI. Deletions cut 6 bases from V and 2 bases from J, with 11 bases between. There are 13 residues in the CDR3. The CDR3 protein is CASRTGTTYEQYF. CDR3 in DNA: TGTGCCAGCAGAACCGGGACAACCTACGAGCAGTACTTC.

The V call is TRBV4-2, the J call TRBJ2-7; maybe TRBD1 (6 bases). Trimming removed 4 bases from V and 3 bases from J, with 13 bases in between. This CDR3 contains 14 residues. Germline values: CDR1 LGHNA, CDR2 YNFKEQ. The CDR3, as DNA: TGTGCCAGCAGCCGAGAAGACAGGAGCTACGAGCAGTACTTC. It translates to CASSREDRSYEQYF.

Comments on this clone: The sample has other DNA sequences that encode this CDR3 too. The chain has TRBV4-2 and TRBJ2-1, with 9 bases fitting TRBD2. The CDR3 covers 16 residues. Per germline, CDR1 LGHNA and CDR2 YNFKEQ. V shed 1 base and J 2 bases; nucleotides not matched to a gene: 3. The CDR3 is CASSQVAGGPYNEQFF. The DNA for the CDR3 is TGTGCCAGCAGCCAAGTTGCGGGAGGGCCCTACAATGAGCAGTTCTTC.

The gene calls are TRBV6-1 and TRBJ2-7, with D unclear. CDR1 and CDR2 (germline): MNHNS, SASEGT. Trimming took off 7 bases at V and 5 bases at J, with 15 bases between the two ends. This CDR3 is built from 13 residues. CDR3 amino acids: CASKRTTAHEQYF. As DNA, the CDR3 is TGTGCCAGCAAAAGAACCACCGCCCACGAGCAGTACTTC.

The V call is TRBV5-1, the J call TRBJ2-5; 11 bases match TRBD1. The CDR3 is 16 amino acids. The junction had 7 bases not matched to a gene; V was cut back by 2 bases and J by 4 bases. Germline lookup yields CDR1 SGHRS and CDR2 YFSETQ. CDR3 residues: CASSFSGTGGPETQYF. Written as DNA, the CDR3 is TGCGCCAGCAGCTTCTCCGGGACAGGGGGGCCAGAGACCCAGTACTTC.

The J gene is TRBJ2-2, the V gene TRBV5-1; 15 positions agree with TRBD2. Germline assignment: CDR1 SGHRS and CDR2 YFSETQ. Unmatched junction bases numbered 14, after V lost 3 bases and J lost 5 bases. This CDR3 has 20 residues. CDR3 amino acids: CASSSTAIGLAGGDTGELFF. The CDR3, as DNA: TGCGCCAGCAGCTCTACAGCGATCGGACTAGCGGGAGGGGATACCGGGGAGCTGTTTTTT.

CDR3 sequence reads: CASSAGQGRANEKLFF. CDR3 DNA: TGCGCCAGCAGCGCAGGACAGGGCAGGGCTAATGAAAAACTGTTTTTT. J is TRBJ1-4 and V is TRBV5-1; 8 bases fit TRBD1. The junction had 8 bases not matched to a gene; V was cut back by 4 bases and J by 3 bases. The CDR3 is 16 residues long. Looked up from germline, CDR1 is SGHRS and CDR2 is YFSETQ.

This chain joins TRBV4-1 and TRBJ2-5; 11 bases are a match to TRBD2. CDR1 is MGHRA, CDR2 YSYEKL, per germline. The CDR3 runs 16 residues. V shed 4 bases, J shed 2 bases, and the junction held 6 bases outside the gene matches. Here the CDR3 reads CASSRTSGRAQETQYF. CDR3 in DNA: TGCGCCAGCAGCCGAACTAGCGGGAGAGCGCAAGAGACCCAGTACTTC.

Here the CDR3 reads CASSVESYNEQFF. CDR3 nucleotides: TGTGCCAGCAGTGTGGAGAGTTACAATGAGCAGTTCTTC. The rearrangement joins TRBV6-4 to TRBJ2-1; D uncertain. The CDR3 runs to 13 residues. V gave up 4 bases and J gave up 4 bases, with 8 bases separating them. The germline gives CDR1 MRHNA, CDR2 SNTAGT.

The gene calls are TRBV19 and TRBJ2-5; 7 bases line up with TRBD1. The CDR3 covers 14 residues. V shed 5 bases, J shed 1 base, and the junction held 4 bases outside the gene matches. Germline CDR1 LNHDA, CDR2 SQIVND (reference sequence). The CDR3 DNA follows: TGTGCCAGTAGTCCACAGGGGACCCAAGAGACCCAGTACTTC. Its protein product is CASSPQGTQETQYF.

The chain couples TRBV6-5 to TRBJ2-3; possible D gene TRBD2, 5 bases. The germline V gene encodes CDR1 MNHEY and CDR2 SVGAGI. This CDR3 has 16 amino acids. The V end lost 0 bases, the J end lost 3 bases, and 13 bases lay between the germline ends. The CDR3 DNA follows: TGTGCCAGCAGTTACTCGCCGGGGTACGGAACAGATACGCAGTATTTT. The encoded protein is CASSYSPGYGTDTQYF.

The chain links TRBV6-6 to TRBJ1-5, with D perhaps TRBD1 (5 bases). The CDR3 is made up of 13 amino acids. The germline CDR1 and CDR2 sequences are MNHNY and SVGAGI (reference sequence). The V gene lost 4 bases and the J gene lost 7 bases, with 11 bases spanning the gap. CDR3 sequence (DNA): TGTGCCAGCAGTTGGCCGGGGGAGCAGCCCCAGCATTTT. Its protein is CASSWPGEQPQHF.

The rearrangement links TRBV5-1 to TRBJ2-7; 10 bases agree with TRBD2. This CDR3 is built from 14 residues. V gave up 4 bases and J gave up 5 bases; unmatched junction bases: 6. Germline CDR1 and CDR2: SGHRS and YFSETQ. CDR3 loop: CASSTTSGKDEQYF. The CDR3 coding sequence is TGCGCCAGCAGCACCACTAGCGGGAAGGACGAGCAGTACTTC.

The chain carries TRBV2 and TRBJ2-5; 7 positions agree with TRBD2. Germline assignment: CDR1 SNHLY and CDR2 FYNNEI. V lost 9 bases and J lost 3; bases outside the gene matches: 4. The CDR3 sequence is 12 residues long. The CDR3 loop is CARGGRKETQYF. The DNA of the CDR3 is TGTGCCAGGGGGGGGAGAAAAGAGACCCAGTACTTC. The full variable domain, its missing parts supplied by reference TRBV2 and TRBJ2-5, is EPEVTQTPSHQVTQMGQEVILRCVPISNHLYFYWYRQILGQKVEFLVSFYNNEISEKSEIFDDQFSVERPDGSNFTLKIRSTKLEDSAMYFCARGGRKETQYFGPGTRLLVL.

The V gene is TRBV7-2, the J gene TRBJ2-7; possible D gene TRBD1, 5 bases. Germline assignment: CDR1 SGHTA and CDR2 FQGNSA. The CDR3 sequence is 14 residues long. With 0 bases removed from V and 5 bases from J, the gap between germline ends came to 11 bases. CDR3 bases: TGTGCCAGCAGCTTAGCCTACCAGGGAAACGAGCAGTACTTC. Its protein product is CASSLAYQGNEQYF. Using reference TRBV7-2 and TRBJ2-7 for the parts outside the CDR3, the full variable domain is GAGVSQSPSNKVTEKGKDVELRCDPISGHTALYWYRQSLGQGLEFLIYFQGNSAPDKSGLPSDRFSAERTGGSVSTLTIQRTQQEDSAVYLCASSLAYQGNEQYFGPGTRLTVT.

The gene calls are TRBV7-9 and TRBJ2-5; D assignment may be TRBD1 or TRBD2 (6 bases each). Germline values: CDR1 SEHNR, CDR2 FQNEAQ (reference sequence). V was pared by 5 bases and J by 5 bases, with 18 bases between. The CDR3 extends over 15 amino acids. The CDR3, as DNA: TGTGCCAGCAGCCGCCAGGACGGGGGCGGGGAGACCCAGTACTTC. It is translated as CASSRQDGGGETQYF.

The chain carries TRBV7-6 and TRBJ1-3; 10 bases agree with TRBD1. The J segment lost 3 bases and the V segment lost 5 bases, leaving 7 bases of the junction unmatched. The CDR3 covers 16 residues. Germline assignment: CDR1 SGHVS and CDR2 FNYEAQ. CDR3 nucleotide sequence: TGTGCCAGCAGCCTGGACAGGGGGGGCTTTGGAAACACCATATATTTT. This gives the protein CASSLDRGGFGNTIYF.

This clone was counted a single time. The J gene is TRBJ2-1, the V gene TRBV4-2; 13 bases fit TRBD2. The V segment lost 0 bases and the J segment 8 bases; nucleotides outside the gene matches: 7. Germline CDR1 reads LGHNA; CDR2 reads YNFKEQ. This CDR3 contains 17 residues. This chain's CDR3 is CASSQDWMTSGRYEQFF. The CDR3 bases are TGTGCCAGCAGCCAAGATTGGATGACTAGCGGGAGGTATGAGCAGTTCTTC.

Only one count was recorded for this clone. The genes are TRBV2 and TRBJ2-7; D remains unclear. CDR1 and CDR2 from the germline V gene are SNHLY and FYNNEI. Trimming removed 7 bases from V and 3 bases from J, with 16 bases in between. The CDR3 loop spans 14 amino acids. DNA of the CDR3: TGTGCCAGCACGCTAGAAACCTCCTACTACGAGCAGTACTTC. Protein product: CASTLETSYYEQYF.

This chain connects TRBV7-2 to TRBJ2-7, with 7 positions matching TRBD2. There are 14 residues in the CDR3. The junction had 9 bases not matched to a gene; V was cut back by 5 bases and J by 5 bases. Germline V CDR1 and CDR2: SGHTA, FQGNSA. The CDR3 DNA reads TGTGCCAGCAGCCCTGAGAGAGGGAGGGACGAGCAGTACTTC. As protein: CASSPERGRDEQYF.

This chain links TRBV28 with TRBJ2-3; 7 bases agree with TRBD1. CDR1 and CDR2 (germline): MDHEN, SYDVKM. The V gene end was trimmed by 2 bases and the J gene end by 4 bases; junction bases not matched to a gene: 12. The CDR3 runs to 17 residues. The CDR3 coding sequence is TGTGCCAGCAGTTTAACAAAAGGGGGCGGGTGGGCAGATACGCAGTATTTT. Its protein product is CASSLTKGGGWADTQYF.